Each of the 24 T cell receptor beta chains below was sequenced from the same sample in a study of T cell responses to AZD1222 COVID-19 vaccine. Sequencing used immunoSEQ multiplex PCR; TCRdb keeps in-frame clones, though not all of them. The sample shows about 78,000 clones, 82% of them seen only once. The source material was peripheral blood, sampled on day 0 of AZD1222 vaccination. The receptors here all came from an adult in good health.

Here the CDR3 DNA reads TGTGCCAGCAGCTCCCCCAGGTTTAGCCCCTACGAGCAGTACTTC. It yields the protein CASSSPRFSPYEQYF. The rearrangement uses TRBV11-2 and TRBJ2-7; D gene ambiguous. This CDR3 is built from 15 residues. V lost 4 bases, J lost 2 bases, and 15 bases lay in between. Looked up from germline, CDR1 is SGHAT and CDR2 is FQNNGV. The variable domain in full, with the rest retrieved from reference TRBV11-2 and TRBJ2-7, is EAGVAQSPRYKIIEKRQSVAFWCNPISGHATLYWYQQILGQGPKLLIQFQNNGVVDDSQLPKDRFSAERLKGVDSTLKIQPAKLEDSAVYLCASSSPRFSPYEQYFGPGTRLTVT.

This rearrangement joins TRBV12-5 to TRBJ1-1; D is perhaps TRBD1 (6 bases). Trimming removed 0 bases from V and 3 bases from J, with 14 bases in between. This CDR3 contains 16 residues. Germline lookup yields CDR1 LGHNT and CDR2 FRNRAP. CDR3 in DNA: TGTGCTAGTGGTTTGGTCCGGTGGGAGGGGGACACTGAAGCTTTCTTT. As protein: CASGLVRWEGDTEAFF. The entire variable domain, with the rest obtained from reference TRBV12-5 and TRBJ1-1, is as follows: DARVTQTPRHKVTEMGQEVTMRCQPILGHNTVFWYRQTMMQGLELLAYFRNRAPLDDSGMPKDRFSAEMPDATLATLKIQPSEPRDSAVYFCASGLVRWEGDTEAFFGQGTRLTVV.

The chain joins TRBV6-5 to TRBJ2-1; D is possibly TRBD1 (6 bases). Trimming left V 2 bases short and J 5 bases short, with 10 bases between. The germline CDR1 and CDR2 sequences are MNHEY and SVGAGI. The CDR3 contains 14 residues. CDR3 sequence: CASSYARGDNEQFF. CDR3 nucleotide sequence: TGTGCCAGCAGTTACGCCAGGGGAGACAATGAGCAGTTCTTC.

The chain employs TRBV5-1 and TRBJ1-1; possibly TRBD1 for D (6 bases). The germline V and J ends were trimmed by 0 bases and 10 bases, with 22 bases remaining between them. The CDR3 contains 16 residues. CDR1 is SGHRS, CDR2 YFSETQ, per germline. The CDR3 DNA reads as TGCGCCAGCAGCTTGGATCCTAGTTCGCAGGGGATTTCAGCTTTCTTT. Translating it yields CASSLDPSSQGISAFF.

This clone appeared once. This sequence joins TRBV14 and TRBJ1-6; a weak D match, TRBD1 (6 bases). The germline gives CDR1 SGHDN, CDR2 FVKESK. V dropped 5 bases and J dropped 8 bases, with 22 bases sitting between them. The CDR3 has 17 amino acids. DNA of the CDR3: TGTGCCAGCAGCGACAGGCACAGGGTGGGTCAGGATTCACCCCTCCACTTT. It encodes CASSDRHRVGQDSPLHF.

For this clone: Distinct nucleotide sequences in the sample also encode this CDR3. The V call is TRBV9, the J call TRBJ1-5; a possible D gene is TRBD1 (5 bases). The CDR3 is 15 residues long. Germline V gene data show CDR1 as SGDLS and CDR2 as YYNGEE. With 0 bases removed from V and 4 bases from J, the gap between germline ends came to 11 bases. CDR3 residues: CASSVGGSGNQPQHF. Written as DNA, the CDR3 is TGTGCCAGCAGCGTAGGGGGCTCGGGGAATCAGCCCCAGCATTTT.

The chain carries TRBV6-5 and TRBJ1-5; TRBD1 aligns across 7 bases. J gave up 0 bases and V 4 bases, and 0 bases lay outside the gene matches. This CDR3 region has 14 residues. Germline V gene data show CDR1 as MNHEY and CDR2 as SVGAGI. The DNA for the CDR3 is TGTGCCAGCAGTTCAGGGGGTAGCAATCAGCCCCAGCATTTT. The encoded protein is CASSSGGSNQPQHF.

The V and J genes are TRBV13 and TRBJ2-7; the D is unclear. The CDR3 extends over 13 amino acids. Trimming cost V 5 bases and J 5 bases, with 13 bases left between them. Germline V gene lookup returns CDR1 PRHDT and CDR2 FYEKMQ (reference sequence). CDR3: CASSTRAPDEQYF. The CDR3 DNA reads TGTGCCAGCAGCACCCGGGCCCCCGACGAGCAGTACTTC. The full variable domain, its missing parts supplied by reference TRBV13 and TRBJ2-7, is AAGVIQSPRHLIKEKRETATLKCYPIPRHDTVYWYQQGPGQDPQFLISFYEKMQSDKGSIPDRFSAQQFSDYHSELNMSSLELGDSALYFCASSTRAPDEQYFGPGTRLTVT.

This rearrangement joins TRBV9 to TRBJ1-1, with D possibly TRBD1 on 5 matching bases. Germline V gives CDR1 SGDLS, CDR2 YYNGEE. CDR3 length: 15 amino acids. V was clipped by 0 bases and J by 3 bases, with 12 bases between them. The CDR3 nucleotides read TGTGCCAGCAGCGTAGGAGTCAGGGTGGACACTGAAGCTTTCTTT. This codes for CASSVGVRVDTEAFF. Using reference TRBV9 and TRBJ1-1 for the parts outside the CDR3, the full variable domain is DSGVTQTPKHLITATGQRVTLRCSPRSGDLSVYWYQQSLDQGLQFLIQYYNGEERAKGNILERFSAQQFPDLHSELNLSSLELGDSALYFCASSVGVRVDTEAFFGQGTRLTVV.

The chain joins TRBV6-5 to TRBJ1-6; 8 bases map to TRBD1. The CDR3 spans 14 residues. V lost 7 bases and J lost 9; bases outside the gene matches: 8. Germline CDR1 is MNHEY and CDR2 is SVGAGI. The CDR3 nucleotides are TGTGCCAGCACTCTGACAGGGGACGGTTCACCCCTCCACTTT. As protein: CASTLTGDGSPLHF.

This clone was picked up one time. This chain joins TRBV15 and TRBJ1-5; 7 nucleotides line up with TRBD1. Losses at the gene ends were 5 bases for V and 3 bases for J; bases not matched to a gene: 4. The CDR3 covers 14 residues. Germline CDR1 is LNHNV and CDR2 is YYDKDF (reference sequence). The CDR3 sequence is CATSVGTVNQPQHF. CDR3 nucleotide sequence: TGTGCCACCAGCGTTGGGACAGTCAATCAGCCCCAGCATTTT.

The gene calls are TRBV6-4 and TRBJ2-3; D gene uncertain. This CDR3 comprises 15 residues. Looked up from germline, CDR1 is MRHNA and CDR2 is SNTAGT. V lost 3 bases and J lost 2, with 12 bases in between. The chain's CDR3 is CASSEQESVTDTQYF. As DNA, the CDR3 is TGTGCCAGCAGTGAGCAGGAATCCGTCACAGATACGCAGTATTTT.

The chain recombines TRBV6-2 or TRBV6-3 with TRBJ2-1; D might be TRBD1 or TRBD2, each matching 5 bases. Germline assignment: CDR1 MNHEY and CDR2 SVGEGT. The CDR3 has 14 amino acids. V was trimmed by 1 base and J by 4 bases, leaving 8 bases between them. The CDR3 reads CASSYYEGYNEQFF. The CDR3 coding sequence is TGTGCCAGCAGTTACTATGAGGGGTACAATGAGCAGTTCTTC.

This sequence joins TRBV18 and TRBJ1-6; TRBD1 matches 12 bases. This CDR3 is 17 amino acids long. Germline loops: CDR1 KGHSH, CDR2 LQKENI. V was clipped by 2 bases and J by 5 bases; unmatched bases: 4. Here the CDR3 DNA reads TGTGCCAGCTCACCAGGGACAGGGGGCTCGGATAATTCACCCCTCCACTTT. Protein sequence: CASSPGTGGSDNSPLHF.

V is TRBV19 and J is TRBJ1-2, with TRBD1 matching 8 bases. J lost 8 bases, V lost 7 bases, and 12 bases had no gene match. This CDR3 spans 14 amino acids. CDR1 is LNHDA, CDR2 SQIVND, per germline (reference sequence). The CDR3 loop is CASKLQGGERGYTF. For the CDR3, the DNA is TGTGCCAGTAAACTACAGGGGGGAGAGAGAGGCTACACCTTC.

This clone was detected once. This chain connects TRBV6-5 to TRBJ1-2; D might be TRBD1 (6 bases). Trimming shortened V by 6 bases and J by 8 bases, and 13 bases separated the two germline ends. The CDR3 has 12 residues. Per germline, CDR1 MNHEY and CDR2 SVGAGI. The CDR3 loop reads CASSSGQRGYTF. In DNA, the CDR3 is TGTGCCAGCAGCAGTGGACAGCGCGGCTACACCTTC.

With regard to this clone: At the DNA level, this CDR3 is encoded by other sequences in the same sample as well. This rearrangement joins TRBV4-3 to TRBJ2-3; D remains ambiguous. The CDR3 covers 14 residues. V lost 0 bases, J lost 2 bases, and 6 bases lay in between. Germline V gene lookup returns CDR1 LGHNA and CDR2 YSLEER. The CDR3 DNA reads TGCGCCAGCAGCCAAGATCGGGCCACAGATACGCAGTATTTT. Amino acid sequence: CASSQDRATDTQYF.

This sequence joins TRBV10-3 and TRBJ2-5; weak D call: TRBD1 (6 bases). This CDR3 region has 16 residues. Trimming cost V 5 bases and J 5 bases, with 21 bases left between them. CDR1 is ENHRY and CDR2 is SYGVKD in the germline V gene. The CDR3 here is CAISSAIGGQRETQYF. The DNA for the CDR3 is TGTGCCATCAGTTCGGCTATTGGGGGCCAGCGGGAGACCCAGTACTTC.

V is TRBV20-1 and J is TRBJ1-2; D may be TRBD1 (5 bases). The CDR3 sequence is 11 residues long. CDR1 is DFQATT and CDR2 is SNEGSKA in the germline V gene (reference sequence). Trimming removed 1 base at V and 8 bases at J, with 8 bases between. CDR3 DNA sequence: TGCAGTGCTAGAGTGGGGCACGGCTACACCTTC. Translation: CSARVGHGYTF.

The chain uses TRBV27 and TRBJ1-4; perhaps TRBD1 as D (6 bases). The CDR3 contains 16 residues. Germline values: CDR1 MNHEY, CDR2 SMNVEV (reference sequence). V gave up 6 bases and J gave up 1 base, with 15 bases separating them. CDR3 in DNA: TGTGCCAGCAGCCCTTGGGGGCTCGGAACTAATGAAAAACTGTTTTTT. It translates to CASSPWGLGTNEKLFF.

The chain links TRBV21-1 to TRBJ2-3; the table's D gene call, TRBD1, was not cross checked with the DNA. TRBV21-1 has pseudogene status. The CDR3 covers 18 residues. This chain's CDR3 is CASSKTRVQGAGTDTQYF. The CDR3 bases are TGTGCCAGCAGCAAAACGCGCGTACAGGGGGCCGGGACAGATACGCAGTATTTT.

J is TRBJ2-7 and V is TRBV2; D ambiguous. Trimming stripped 3 bases from V and 3 bases from J, with 3 bases between. Germline V lookup: CDR1 SNHLY, CDR2 FYNNEI. The CDR3 sequence is 11 residues long. The chain's CDR3 is CASSDGYEQYF. The CDR3, as DNA: TGTGCCAGCAGTGATGGCTACGAGCAGTACTTC.

This chain connects TRBV7-2 to TRBJ2-7; TRBD1 matches 10 bases. This CDR3 is 16 amino acids long. Trimming removed 3 bases from V and 2 bases from J; junction bases left unmatched: 7. The V gene's germline CDR1 is SGHTA and CDR2 FQGNSA. The CDR3 spells CASSFGAGTGAYEQYF. As DNA, the CDR3 is TGTGCCAGCAGCTTTGGGGCGGGGACAGGGGCCTACGAGCAGTACTTC.

V usage is TRBV3-1 (or the pseudogene TRBV3-2) and J usage is TRBJ2-3; tentative D call: TRBD1 (6 bases). Trimming stripped 4 bases from V and 2 bases from J, with 13 bases between. This CDR3 has 15 residues. Germline-derived CDR1 and CDR2 are LGHDT and YNNKEL (reference sequence). The CDR3 is CASSPKGVNTDTQYF. In DNA form, the CDR3 reads TGTGCCAGCAGCCCGAAGGGGGTCAACACAGATACGCAGTATTTT.